Listed here is a single T cell receptor beta chain. The data were produced by immunoSEQ multiplex PCR, yet TCRdb's version contains in-frame clones alone and is incomplete. The sample includes about 72,000 clones, 91% of them seen just once. Trimming took 5 bases from V and 2 from J, leaving 15 bases between them. The length of the CDR3 is 15 residues. CDR1 and CDR2 from the germline V gene are ENHRY and SYGVKD. The entry originates in a study of T cell changes during pregnancy in multiple sclerosis. The chain links TRBV10-3 to TRBJ2-5, with TRBD1 as a possible D gene (6 bases). Sequenced here: peripheral blood, sampled in the third trimester of pregnancy. The receptor comes from a female donor in good health, enrolled as a control in a pregnancy study. The chain's CDR3 is CAISTGLWGQETQYF. The DNA for the CDR3 is TGTGCCATCAGTACAGGGCTTTGGGGACAAGAGACCCAGTACTTC.